The sequence of this TCR beta chain was determined in a study of OX40 agonist ivuxolimab in advanced cancers. The repertoire was sequenced with immunoSEQ multiplex PCR; TCRdb's copy has only in-frame clones and lacks some. The profile shows tens of thousands of clones, over 80% of them singletons. General study points: Relative to CD4+, CD8+ T cells held more expanded clones on average. Clonal expansion from baseline to week 6 occurred in both CD4+ and CD8+ T cells.

On this clone: The antigen remains unidentified.

From germline, CDR1 is SGDLS and CDR2 YYNGEE. V gave up 0 bases and J gave up 2 bases, with 7 bases separating them. The CDR3 has 14 amino acids. The input for sequencing was CD4+ or CD8+ T cells sorted from blood, taken in a trial of the OX40 agonist ivuxolimab. The V call is TRBV9, the J call TRBJ2-3, with D uncertain. This TCR derives from an adult with an advanced solid tumor such as melanoma, head and neck, liver or kidney cancer. CDR3 loop: CASSVAPLTDTQYF. The CDR3, as DNA: TGTGCCAGCAGCGTAGCTCCCCTCACAGATACGCAGTATTTT.